These 3 T cell receptor beta chains were sequenced from one sample in a study of T cells in Graves' hyperthyroidism and ophthalmopathy. Template material for amplifying TCR beta CDR3 regions consisted of RNA transcripts. Primed by the HTBI set, a first-round RT-PCR was run on the TCR CDR3. Each CDR3 protein gets one entry after TCRdb re-called the multiplex PCR reads with MiXCR. The table records around 600,000 distinct CDR3 sequences, approximately 14% of them present only once. The sample comprised blood. These receptors were obtained from a woman aged 18-30 years with Graves' ophthalmopathy.

J is TRBJ2-5 and V is TRBV7-9; the D is unclear. The CDR3 is 12 amino acids. The V and J ends lost 5 bases and 7 bases respectively, with 11 bases between them. Germline CDR1 SEHNR, CDR2 FQNEAQ (reference sequence). The CDR3 loop is CASSIPSGTQYF. For the CDR3, the DNA is TGTGCCAGCAGCATTCCCTCGGGGACCCAGTACTTC.

This clonotype was observed at least ten times. The V gene is TRBV7-2, the J gene TRBJ2-1; the match to TRBD2 covers 7 bases. Germline V gene lookup returns CDR1 SGHTA and CDR2 FQGNSA. The V segment lost 2 bases and the J segment 6 bases; nucleotides outside the gene matches: 7. The CDR3 loop spans 15 amino acids. CDR3 sequence reads: CASSLRWGRANEQFF. CDR3 sequence (DNA): TGTGCCAGCAGCTTAAGATGGGGGAGGGCCAATGAGCAGTTCTTC.

The chain employs TRBV29-1 and TRBJ2-1, with 11 bases aligning to TRBD1. Germline V gene lookup returns CDR1 SQVTM and CDR2 ANQGSEA. The CDR3 totals 14 residues. V was pared by 7 bases and J by 5 bases, with 7 bases of the junction left unmatched. The CDR3 protein is CSAYRDRGNNEQFF. As DNA, the CDR3 is TGCAGCGCCTACCGGGACAGGGGGAACAATGAGCAGTTCTTC.